These 26 T cell receptor beta chains were sequenced from one sample in a study of beta chain features in type 1 diabetes. Sequencing targeted expressed TCRB transcripts, as all isolated RNA had been reverse transcribed. TCRdb's copy holds only in-frame clones and misses some; the assay was immunoSEQ multiplex PCR. The top ten hold approximately 0.02% of the sample, which has about 370,000 clones, about 16% seen once. The sample taken for sequencing was naive CD4+ T cells from blood. The source is a young woman in good health.

This clone was picked up a small number of times. The chain uses TRBV7-2 and TRBJ1-3; D possibly corresponds to TRBD1 (5 bases). The V end lost 5 bases, the J end lost 3 bases, and 14 bases lay between the germline ends. Germline-derived CDR1 and CDR2 are SGHTA and FQGNSA. The CDR3 spans 15 residues. The CDR3 nucleotides read TGTGCCAGCAGCCCCCCGGGGGTTTATGGAAACACCATATATTTT. Its protein is CASSPPGVYGNTIYF.

This clone was seen only a few times. This chain joins TRBV29-1 and TRBJ2-7, with TRBD2 matching 11 bases. Looked up from germline, CDR1 is SQVTM and CDR2 is ANQGSEA. Trimming removed 5 bases from V and 0 bases from J; junction bases left unmatched: 3. The CDR3 covers 14 residues. The CDR3 DNA reads as TGCAGCGTTATGACTAGCGGGACCTCCTACGAGCAGTACTTC. It is translated as CSVMTSGTSYEQYF.

This clone was counted a few times. The chain combines TRBV7-8 with TRBJ2-6; 7 nucleotides match TRBD1. Trimming cost V 5 bases and J 0 bases; bases outside gene matches: 4. The CDR3 totals 16 residues. Per germline, CDR1 SGHVS and CDR2 FQNEAQ. This chain's CDR3 is CASSIQGISGANVLTF. The CDR3, as DNA: TGTGCCAGCAGCATACAGGGGATCTCTGGGGCCAACGTCCTGACTTTC.

V is TRBV25-1 and J is TRBJ1-5; 9 positions agree with TRBD1. The CDR3 has 15 residues. V was pared by 6 bases and J by 6 bases, with 9 bases of the junction left unmatched. Germline CDR1 MGHDK, CDR2 SYGVNS. CDR3 loop: CASSQTDRGAQPQHF. In nucleotides, the CDR3 is TGTGCCAGCAGCCAAACGGACAGGGGTGCTCAGCCCCAGCATTTT.

This clone showed up just a few times. The chain joins TRBV5-6 to TRBJ2-1, with 7 bases identical to TRBD2. V was clipped by 0 bases and J by 0 bases; unmatched bases: 3. This CDR3 spans 16 amino acids. Germline CDR1 is SGHDT and CDR2 is YYEEEE. The CDR3 sequence: CASSLDPGGSYNEQFF. The DNA for the CDR3 is TGTGCCAGCAGCTTGGATCCGGGAGGCTCCTACAATGAGCAGTTCTTC.

The rearrangement links TRBV28 to TRBJ2-7; tentatively, D is TRBD1 (6 bases). V lost 6 bases and J 2 bases, leaving 20 bases between the germline ends. CDR3 length: 16 residues. Germline CDR1 is MDHEN and CDR2 is SYDVKM. CDR3 nucleotides: TGTGCCAGCAGCGCGAGAGTAACCGGGACACCCTACGAGCAGTACTTC. It codes for CASSARVTGTPYEQYF. The full variable domain, completed using reference TRBV28 and TRBJ2-7, is DVKVTQSSRYLVKRTGEKVFLECVQDMDHENMFWYRQDPGLGLRLIYFSYDVKMKEKGDIPEGYSVSREKKERFSLILESASTNQTSMYLCASSARVTGTPYEQYFGPGTRLTVT.

V gene TRBV12-5 combines with J gene TRBJ2-3; 11 bases are shared with TRBD1. Germline V CDR1 and CDR2: LGHNT, FRNRAP. With V trimmed by 6 bases and J by 4 bases, 6 bases remained unmatched. CDR3 length: 15 amino acids. CDR3 bases: TGTGCTAGTGGCCCGGGACAGGGGGTCGCAGATACGCAGTATTTT. This gives the protein CASGPGQGVADTQYF.

J is TRBJ2-5 and V is TRBV5-1; TRBD1 aligns across 8 bases. J gave up 2 bases and V 4 bases, and 4 bases lay outside the gene matches. This CDR3 region has 14 residues. Germline V gene lookup returns CDR1 SGHRS and CDR2 YFSETQ. CDR3 nucleotides: TGCGCCAGCAGCATACAGGGGGAACAAGAGACCCAGTACTTC. Protein product: CASSIQGEQETQYF.

This chain connects TRBV2 to TRBJ1-1; 10 bases match TRBD1. The V and J ends lost 4 bases and 6 bases, in that order; junction bases with no gene match: 2. The CDR3 sequence is 13 residues long. Germline CDR1 is SNHLY and CDR2 is FYNNEI. CDR3 DNA: TGTGCCAGCAGTGGACAGGGGGCGGCTGAAGCTTTCTTT. It codes for CASSGQGAAEAFF.

The V call is TRBV2, the J call TRBJ2-6, with a possible D match to TRBD1 (6 bases). The ends were cut back, 6 bases at V and 2 bases at J, with 11 bases in the middle. Germline V gives CDR1 SNHLY, CDR2 FYNNEI. The CDR3 consists of 15 residues. The CDR3 protein is CASRADRPGANVLTF. CDR3 bases: TGTGCCAGCAGGGCGGACAGACCTGGGGCCAACGTCCTGACTTTC.

The V gene is TRBV28, the J gene TRBJ2-7; D possibly corresponds to TRBD2 (6 bases). Germline V CDR1 and CDR2: MDHEN, SYDVKM. This CDR3 is built from 13 residues. V lost 3 bases, J lost 5 bases, and 11 bases lay in between. The CDR3 region is CASSFAGSNEQYF. The CDR3 DNA is TGTGCCAGCAGTTTTGCCGGGAGTAACGAGCAGTACTTC. Full variable domain (outside the CDR3, taken from reference TRBV28 and TRBJ2-7): DVKVTQSSRYLVKRTGEKVFLECVQDMDHENMFWYRQDPGLGLRLIYFSYDVKMKEKGDIPEGYSVSREKKERFSLILESASTNQTSMYLCASSFAGSNEQYFGPGTRLTVT.

The V call is TRBV25-1, the J call TRBJ2-2; TRBD2 agrees at 12 bases. This CDR3 is built from 16 residues. V lost 2 bases to trimming and J lost 3 bases; unmatched junction nucleotides: 1. Looked up from germline, CDR1 is MGHDK and CDR2 is SYGVNS. Here the CDR3 DNA reads TGTGCCAGCAGTGAACTAGCGGGAGGGTACACCGGGGAGCTGTTTTTT. It yields the protein CASSELAGGYTGELFF.

A few counts support this clone. The rearrangement uses TRBV18 and TRBJ2-3, with D tentatively TRBD2 (7 bases). Germline CDR1 and CDR2: KGHSH and LQKENI. The CDR3 extends over 14 amino acids. The V gene lost 2 bases and the J gene lost 6 bases, with 12 bases spanning the gap. Here the CDR3 DNA reads TGTGCCAGCTCACCAGTGGCGGGGGCGGATACGCAGTATTTT. It encodes CASSPVAGADTQYF.

This clone was detected a few times. This rearrangement joins TRBV29-1 to TRBJ2-2; possible D gene TRBD2, 6 bases. The V and J ends lost 8 bases and 4 bases respectively, with 11 bases between them. CDR3 size: 12 residues. Germline CDR1 is SQVTM and CDR2 is ANQGSEA. CDR3 in amino acids: CSLRDSTGELFF. CDR3 bases: TGCAGCCTCCGGGACTCCACCGGGGAGCTGTTTTTT.

The DNA for the CDR3 is TGTGCCAGCAGTCTACAAGGGACAGGGAACACCGGGGAGCTGTTTTTT. Its translation: CASSLQGTGNTGELFF. This chain connects TRBV27 to TRBJ2-2, with TRBD1 matching 8 bases. The CDR3 totals 16 residues. Looked up from germline, CDR1 is MNHEY and CDR2 is SMNVEV (reference sequence). Unmatched junction bases numbered 6, after V lost 5 bases and J lost 1 base.

The chain employs TRBV29-1 and TRBJ1-1; D call uncertain. Germline V gene data show CDR1 as SQVTM and CDR2 as ANQGSEA. This CDR3 is 12 amino acids long. The germline V and J ends were trimmed by 7 bases and 1 base, with 10 bases remaining between them. The CDR3 DNA sequence: TGCAGCGCCTTACGGGGGAACACTGAAGCTTTCTTT. As protein: CSALRGNTEAFF.

This clone was found a few times. The chain carries TRBV5-6 and TRBJ2-7; 9 bases fit TRBD2. The V gene end was trimmed by 1 base and the J gene end by 2 bases; junction bases not matched to a gene: 4. Per germline, CDR1 SGHDT and CDR2 YYEEEE. The CDR3 is 15 residues long. The CDR3 is CASSLNSGRTYEQYF. As DNA, the CDR3 is TGTGCCAGCAGCTTGAATAGCGGGAGAACCTACGAGCAGTACTTC.

A few counts support this clone. The chain links TRBV7-8 to TRBJ2-7, with D perhaps matching TRBD2 (6 bases). Germline CDR1 is SGHVS and CDR2 is FQNEAQ. V shed 1 base and J shed 7 bases, with 8 bases lying between them. This CDR3 is 12 amino acids long. The CDR3 spells CASSLGGGEQYF. The CDR3 DNA reads TGTGCCAGCAGCTTAGGTGGGGGGGAGCAGTACTTC.

The chain joins TRBV5-1 to TRBJ2-7, with TRBD1 matching 8 bases. Unmatched junction bases numbered 0, after V lost 2 bases and J lost 2 bases. Germline assignment: CDR1 SGHRS and CDR2 YFSETQ. This CDR3 is 13 amino acids long. CDR3 nucleotides: TGCGCCAGCAGCTTACAGGGGGCCTACGAGCAGTACTTC. Encoded protein: CASSLQGAYEQYF.

This clone was recorded a few times. The chain combines TRBV14 with TRBJ2-3; possibly TRBD2 for D (5 bases). Trimming took 0 bases from V and 2 from J, leaving 12 bases between them. The CDR3 is made up of 16 amino acids. Germline V gene sequence: CDR1 SGHDN, CDR2 FVKESK. The CDR3 coding sequence is TGTGCCAGCAGCCAAGATCTGGCTAGCTCCACAGATACGCAGTATTTT. Translated: CASSQDLASSTDTQYF.

This clone has a handful of counts. This sequence joins TRBV2 and TRBJ1-5, with D tentatively TRBD1 (5 bases). CDR3 size: 15 residues. The germline V and J ends were trimmed by 3 bases and 6 bases, with 15 bases remaining between them. Germline V gene sequence: CDR1 SNHLY, CDR2 FYNNEI. The CDR3: CASSDVLTVGQPQHF. DNA for the CDR3: TGTGCCAGCAGTGACGTCTTGACAGTTGGTCAGCCCCAGCATTTT. Complete variable domain (other parts from reference TRBV2 and TRBJ1-5): EPEVTQTPSHQVTQMGQEVILRCVPISNHLYFYWYRQILGQKVEFLVSFYNNEISEKSEIFDDQFSVERPDGSNFTLKIRSTKLEDSAMYFCASSDVLTVGQPQHFGDGTRLSIL.

The chain combines TRBV7-9 with TRBJ2-2; 8 nucleotides line up with TRBD1. The V segment lost 6 bases and the J segment 6 bases; nucleotides outside the gene matches: 6. The CDR3 covers 14 residues. Germline lookup yields CDR1 SEHNR and CDR2 FQNEAQ (reference sequence). In DNA, the CDR3 is TGTGCCAGCAGGCAGGGGGCAGTGGCCGGGGAGCTGTTTTTT. It is translated as CASRQGAVAGELFF.

The CDR3 here is CASTASGNEQFF. Here the CDR3 DNA reads TGTGCCAGTACCGCCAGTGGTAATGAGCAGTTCTTC. The V and J genes are TRBV19 and TRBJ2-1; unclear D gene. The CDR3 sequence is 12 residues long. Looked up from germline, CDR1 is LNHDA and CDR2 is SQIVND (reference sequence). V shed 7 bases and J shed 7 bases, with 11 bases lying between them.

This clone was seen a few times. The chain uses TRBV9 and TRBJ2-3, with 10 bases identical to TRBD2. Per the germline V gene, CDR1 is SGDLS and CDR2 is YYNGEE. V shed 0 bases, J shed 4 bases, and the junction held 5 bases outside the gene matches. The CDR3 has 16 residues. The CDR3 region is CASSVALAGDPDTQYF. CDR3 coding DNA: TGTGCCAGCAGCGTAGCTCTAGCGGGAGACCCAGATACGCAGTATTTT.

The J gene is TRBJ2-7, the V gene TRBV9, with 9 bases aligning to TRBD1. With V trimmed by 3 bases and J by 0 bases, 7 bases remained unmatched. The germline CDR1 and CDR2 sequences are SGDLS and YYNGEE. CDR3 length equals 16 residues. The CDR3 bases are TGTGCCAGCAGCGCTTCCGGGACAGGGCTCTCCTACGAGCAGTACTTC. This translates into CASSASGTGLSYEQYF.

The genes are TRBV11-3 and TRBJ2-1, with TRBD2 matching 7 bases. Germline lookup yields CDR1 SGHNT and CDR2 YENEEA. V gave up 1 base and J gave up 8 bases; unmatched junction bases: 8. The CDR3 has 15 amino acids. This CDR3 reads CASSLGTVAGDEQFF. CDR3 in DNA: TGTGCCAGCAGCTTAGGAACTGTTGCGGGGGATGAGCAGTTCTTC.